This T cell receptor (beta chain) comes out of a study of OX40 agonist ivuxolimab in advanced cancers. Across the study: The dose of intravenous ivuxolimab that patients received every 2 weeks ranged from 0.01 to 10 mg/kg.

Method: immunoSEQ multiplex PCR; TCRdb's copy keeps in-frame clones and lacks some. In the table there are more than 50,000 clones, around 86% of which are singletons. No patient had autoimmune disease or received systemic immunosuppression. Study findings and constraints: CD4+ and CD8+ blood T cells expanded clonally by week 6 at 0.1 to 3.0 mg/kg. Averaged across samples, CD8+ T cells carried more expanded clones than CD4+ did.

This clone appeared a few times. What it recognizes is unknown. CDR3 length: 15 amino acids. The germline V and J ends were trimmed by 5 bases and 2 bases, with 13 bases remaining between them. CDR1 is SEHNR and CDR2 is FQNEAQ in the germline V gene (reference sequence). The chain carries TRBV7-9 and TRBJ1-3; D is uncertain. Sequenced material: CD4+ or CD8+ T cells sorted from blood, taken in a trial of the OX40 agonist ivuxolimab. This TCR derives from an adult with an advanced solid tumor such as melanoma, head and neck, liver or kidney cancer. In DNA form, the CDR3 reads TGTGCCAGCAGCCCCGTTGATTACCCTGGAAACACCATATATTTT. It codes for CASSPVDYPGNTIYF. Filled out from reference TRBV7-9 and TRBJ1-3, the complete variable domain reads DTGVSQNPRHKITKRGQNVTFRCDPISEHNRLYWYRQTLGQGPEFLTYFQNEAQLEKSRLLSDRFSAERPKGSFSTLEIQRTEQGDSAMYLCASSPVDYPGNTIYFGEGSWLTVV.